This T cell receptor beta chain is from a study of identical twins. Overall study findings and caveats: A cross-sectional statistical analysis, not follow-up of the same donors, supported the conclusions. Insertions were reduced in abundant cord blood beta clonotypes but not in memory repertoires.

A universal primer site was created by template switching, with the cDNA bearing unique molecular identifiers. One entry per CDR3 protein, called by TCRdb with MiXCR from the 5' RACE reads. Here the sample spans 250,000 or so distinct CDR3 sequences, approximately 8.3% being singletons. This CDR3 region has 15 residues. Trimming removed 5 bases from V and 0 bases from J, with 13 bases in between. Germline loops: CDR1 MNHEY, CDR2 SVGEGT. This clonotype has just a few counts. Its target is not known. In addition, the sample was reused for a study of yellow fever vaccine responses in identical twins. According to that study: Reportedly, twins showed a vaccine T cell response that looked partly convergent and partly personalized.

This sequence was found in a woman between 18 and 30 years old in good health. The V gene is TRBV6-2 or TRBV6-3, the J gene TRBJ1-2; D unclear. What was sequenced was CD8+ T cells sorted from blood. The CDR3 DNA reads TGTGCCAGCAGTCCCCGGGTGGGGACTAACTATGGCTACACCTTC. Encoded protein: CASSPRVGTNYGYTF.